Below are 10 T cell receptor beta chains sequenced from a single sample in a study of shared clonotypes between healthy human individuals. Clones were sequenced by immunoSEQ multiplex PCR, and TCRdb holds only the in-frame ones, with some missing. The sample shows a few hundred thousand clones, 50% to 75% of them seen only once. The source material was memory CD4+ T cells sorted from blood. Subset here: CD45RA-negative fraction. These receptors were obtained from a man aged 25-45 years in good health.

The CDR3 protein is CASSLAGAWGNEKLFF. The CDR3 DNA follows: TGTGCCAGCAGCTTGGCCGGGGCGTGGGGTAATGAAAAACTGTTTTTT. The rearrangement links TRBV5-5 to TRBJ1-4; the D gene is possibly TRBD1 (5 bases). Trimming removed 0 bases at V and 4 bases at J, with 13 bases between. The CDR3 extends over 16 amino acids. Germline lookup yields CDR1 SGHKS and CDR2 YYEKEE (reference sequence).

The chain carries TRBV6-6 and TRBJ2-3; possible D gene TRBD1, 5 bases. V lost 8 bases, J lost 4 bases, and 16 bases lay in between. Germline V gene lookup returns CDR1 MNHNY and CDR2 SVGAGI (reference sequence). CDR3 length: 14 residues. CDR3 in DNA: TGTGCCAGCTTGCCAGCAGGGATTGCAGATACGCAGTATTTT. Translation: CASLPAGIADTQYF.

The J gene is TRBJ2-7, the V gene TRBV5-6, with 8 bases fitting TRBD1. Germline CDR1 SGHDT, CDR2 YYEEEE. Unmatched junction bases numbered 14, after V lost 4 bases and J lost 5 bases. This CDR3 region has 16 residues. The CDR3 DNA is TGTGCCAGCAGCCATAGCGGACAGGGTGTTTTCCACGAGCAGTACTTC. Its translation: CASSHSGQGVFHEQYF.

V is TRBV11-2 and J is TRBJ1-1; TRBD1 agrees at 7 bases. Trimming took 1 base from V and 2 from J; bases not matched to a gene: 4. The CDR3 loop spans 15 amino acids. Per germline, CDR1 SGHAT and CDR2 FQNNGV. The CDR3 region is CASSLGGGSNTEAFF. As DNA, the CDR3 is TGTGCCAGCAGCTTAGGAGGGGGCAGCAACACTGAAGCTTTCTTT.

The J gene is TRBJ1-5, the V gene TRBV2; D gene ambiguous. Germline loops: CDR1 SNHLY, CDR2 FYNNEI. V gave up 6 bases and J gave up 2 bases, with 11 bases separating them. This CDR3 is 14 amino acids long. CDR3 protein: CASRRGVGNQPQHF. In DNA, the CDR3 is TGTGCCAGCAGGCGGGGAGTAGGCAATCAGCCCCAGCATTTT.

The chain links TRBV6-6 to TRBJ2-2, with D unclear. The CDR3 contains 13 residues. Germline values: CDR1 MNHNY, CDR2 SVGAGI (reference sequence). V gave up 5 bases and J gave up 5 bases, with 9 bases separating them. Here the CDR3 DNA reads TGTGCCAGCAGTCCCCTTTGGACCGGGGAGCTGTTTTTT. Amino acids: CASSPLWTGELFF.

The chain carries TRBV7-2 and TRBJ2-1, with 11 positions matching TRBD2. The ends lost 6 bases at V and 3 bases at J; junction bases unmatched: 4. Germline values: CDR1 SGHTA, CDR2 FQGNSA. The CDR3 is made up of 15 amino acids. The DNA for the CDR3 is TGTGCCAGCAGTACTAGCGGGAGCTTCTACAATGAGCAGTTCTTC. This gives the protein CASSTSGSFYNEQFF.

This clone was seen only once. This chain joins TRBV2 and TRBJ2-3, with D unclear. Germline lookup yields CDR1 SNHLY and CDR2 FYNNEI. The CDR3 is 13 residues long. V lost 5 bases to trimming and J lost 2 bases, with 8 bases between them. The DNA for the CDR3 is TGTGCCAGCAGTCCAGTGGACACAGATACGCAGTATTTT. Translating it yields CASSPVDTDTQYF.

This clone was counted many times. This sequence joins TRBV29-1 and TRBJ1-2; D gene uncertain. From germline, CDR1 is SQVTM and CDR2 ANQGSEA. CDR3 length: 14 amino acids. Trimming pared 7 bases from V and 0 bases from J, leaving 15 bases between. The CDR3 protein is CSGGEHTTNYGYTF. The CDR3 DNA sequence: TGCAGCGGTGGGGAACACACAACTAACTATGGCTACACCTTC.

This chain joins TRBV27 and TRBJ2-7, with 7 bases matching TRBD1. The germline gives CDR1 MNHEY, CDR2 SMNVEV (reference sequence). V lost 2 bases to trimming and J lost 5 bases; unmatched junction nucleotides: 6. The CDR3 loop spans 14 amino acids. The CDR3 bases are TGTGCCAGCAGTTTAAACAGGGGACGAGACGAGCAGTACTTC. This translates into CASSLNRGRDEQYF.